This T cell receptor beta chain is drawn from a study of blood T cells in healthy people across ages. The authors ran a second PCR of about 7 to 11 cycles using a sample-barcoded 5' primer and a J-beta primer mix. TCRdb itself ran the 5' RACE reads through MiXCR, one entry per CDR3 protein. The sample includes some 710,000 distinct CDR3 sequences, over 20% of them seen just once. The ends lost 6 bases at V and 3 bases at J; junction bases unmatched: 4. This CDR3 is 14 amino acids long. This chain uses TRBV12-3 or TRBV12-4 with TRBJ2-1; TRBD2 agrees at 8 bases. The material sequenced was blood. The receptor was derived from a man aged 65 to 79 in good health. The CDR3: CASRWREDYNEQFF. CDR3 in DNA: TGTGCCAGCAGATGGCGGGAGGACTACAATGAGCAGTTCTTC.